This TCR delta chain was captured by sequencing in a study of gamma-delta T cells after stem cell transplantation. There are a few counts of this clone. TCRdb reanalysed the RT-PCR reads with CATT. The sample holds over a thousand delta-chain clones, 8.5% seen once. The TCR sequence derives from a human donor. It is not recorded whose cells these are; they may come from a transplant donor. Sequencing used gamma-delta T cells.

In DNA, the CDR3 is TGTGCCTGTGACACCGTGGGGTTCCTTGATAAACTCATCTTT. As protein: CACDTVGFLDKLIF. The chain links TRDV2 to TRDJ1; possibly TRDD2 or TRDD3 for D (5 bases each). The CDR3 covers 14 residues. V lost 0 bases and J 5 bases, leaving 12 bases between the germline ends. Germline V CDR1 and CDR2: GEAIGNYY, EKD.